This T cell receptor (beta chain) was retrieved from a study of blood T cell repertoires in COVID-19. Study-wide context: Sample material is recorded as cDNA or gDNA derived from T cells, B-cell-depleted T cells, or PBMCs.

In the original workflow: Nucleated cell counts were estimated from reference gene primer amplification. Generated by immunoSEQ multiplex PCR, the TCRdb table keeps only in-frame clones and is missing some. V, J and clone size are taken as reported in that table, and D and trimming were inferred from the DNA itself. Among 120,000 or so clones listed, around 87% were seen once. The CDR3 contains 13 residues. CDR1 MNHEY and CDR2 SMNVEV come from the germline V gene (reference sequence). V lost 3 bases and J 8 bases, leaving 11 bases between the germline ends. This receptor was identified in a woman in her sixties or seventies with acute or convalescent COVID-19. The chain couples TRBV27 to TRBJ2-1, with D maybe TRBD2 (6 bases). The sample consisted of peripheral blood. Written as DNA, the CDR3 is TGTGCCAGCAGTTTGCGGTGGAGGGATGAGCAGTTCTTC. Translating it yields CASSLRWRDEQFF.